This TCR beta chain derives from a study of shared clonotypes between healthy human individuals. Regarding the study as a whole: Larger estimated richness was generally seen in naive subsets than in memory subsets.

The CDR3 totals 13 residues. CDR1 LGHNA and CDR2 YSLEER come from the germline V gene. V lost 3 bases and J lost 7, with 10 bases in between. The repertoire was sequenced with immunoSEQ multiplex PCR; TCRdb's copy has only in-frame clones and lacks some. The data show approximately 2,000,000 clones, with under 95% seen just once and more than 0.35% held by the top ten. With regard to this clone: Its antigen is undetermined.

The chain employs TRBV4-3 and TRBJ1-5; D gene ambiguous. The sequenced material came from naive CD4+ T cells from PBMCs. This sample's subset: CD45RA+ positively selected. The receptor comes from a man between 18 and 29 years old in good health. Some clones in this sample may be carry-over from other donors' samples. CDR3 sequence (DNA): TGCGCCAGCAGCCAGGTCGGTGGCCAGCCCCAGCATTTT. Amino acid sequence: CASSQVGGQPQHF.